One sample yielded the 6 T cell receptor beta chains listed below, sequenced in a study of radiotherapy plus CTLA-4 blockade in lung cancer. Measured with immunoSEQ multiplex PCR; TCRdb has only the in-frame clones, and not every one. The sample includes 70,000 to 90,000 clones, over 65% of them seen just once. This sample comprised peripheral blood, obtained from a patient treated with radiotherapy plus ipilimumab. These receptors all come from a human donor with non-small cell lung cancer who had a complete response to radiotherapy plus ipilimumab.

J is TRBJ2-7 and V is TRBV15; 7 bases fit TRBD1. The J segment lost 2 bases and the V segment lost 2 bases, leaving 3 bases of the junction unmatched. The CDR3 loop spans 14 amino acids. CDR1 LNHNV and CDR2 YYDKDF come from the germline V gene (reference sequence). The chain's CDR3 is CATSRSTGPYEQYF. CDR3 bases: TGTGCCACCAGCAGATCGACAGGGCCCTACGAGCAGTACTTC.

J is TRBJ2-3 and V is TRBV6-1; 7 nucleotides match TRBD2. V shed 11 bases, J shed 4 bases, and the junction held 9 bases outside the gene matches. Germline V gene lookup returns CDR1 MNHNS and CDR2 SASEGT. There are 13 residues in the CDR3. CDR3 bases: TGTGCCGCGCGGGGGACTCAACCAGATACGCAGTATTTT. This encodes CAARGTQPDTQYF.

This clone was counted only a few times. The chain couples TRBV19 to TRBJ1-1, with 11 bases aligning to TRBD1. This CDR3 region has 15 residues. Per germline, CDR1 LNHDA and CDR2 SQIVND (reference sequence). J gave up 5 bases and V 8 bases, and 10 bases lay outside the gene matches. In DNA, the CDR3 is TGTGCCAGTCAGGACAGGGGGCTGAGGGGGACTGAAGCTTTCTTT. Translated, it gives CASQDRGLRGTEAFF. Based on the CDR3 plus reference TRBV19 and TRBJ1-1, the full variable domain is DGGITQSPKYLFRKEGQNVTLSCEQNLNHDAMYWYRQDPGQGLRLIYYSQIVNDFQKGDIAEGYSVSREKKESFPLTVTSAQKNPTAFYLCASQDRGLRGTEAFFGQGTRLTVV.

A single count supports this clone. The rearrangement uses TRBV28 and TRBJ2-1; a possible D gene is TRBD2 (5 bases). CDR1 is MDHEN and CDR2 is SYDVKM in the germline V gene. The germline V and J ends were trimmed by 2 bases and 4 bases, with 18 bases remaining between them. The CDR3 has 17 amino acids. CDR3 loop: CASSLPFEQRRYNEQFF. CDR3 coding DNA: TGTGCCAGCAGTTTACCCTTTGAACAGCGGAGGTACAATGAGCAGTTCTTC.

The CDR3 coding sequence is TGTGCCTGGACCATCAACGTGAGCTCCTACGAGCAGTACTTC. It encodes CAWTINVSSYEQYF. The rearrangement joins TRBV30 to TRBJ2-7; D gene uncertain. Germline CDR1 is GTSNPN and CDR2 is SVGIG (reference sequence). The CDR3 totals 14 residues. V was trimmed by 4 bases and J by 0 bases, leaving 13 bases between them. Using reference TRBV30 and TRBJ2-7 for the parts outside the CDR3, the full variable domain is SQTIHQWPATLVQPVGSPLSLECTVEGTSNPNLYWYRQAAGRGLQLLFYSVGIGQISSEVPQNLSASRPQDRQFILSSKKLLLSDSGFYLCAWTINVSSYEQYFGPGTRLTVT.

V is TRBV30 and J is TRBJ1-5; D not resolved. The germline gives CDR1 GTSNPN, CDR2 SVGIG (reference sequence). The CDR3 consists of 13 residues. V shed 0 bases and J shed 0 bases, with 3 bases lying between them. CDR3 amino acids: CAWSVNSNQPQHF. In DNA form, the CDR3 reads TGTGCCTGGAGTGTGAATAGCAATCAGCCCCAGCATTTT.